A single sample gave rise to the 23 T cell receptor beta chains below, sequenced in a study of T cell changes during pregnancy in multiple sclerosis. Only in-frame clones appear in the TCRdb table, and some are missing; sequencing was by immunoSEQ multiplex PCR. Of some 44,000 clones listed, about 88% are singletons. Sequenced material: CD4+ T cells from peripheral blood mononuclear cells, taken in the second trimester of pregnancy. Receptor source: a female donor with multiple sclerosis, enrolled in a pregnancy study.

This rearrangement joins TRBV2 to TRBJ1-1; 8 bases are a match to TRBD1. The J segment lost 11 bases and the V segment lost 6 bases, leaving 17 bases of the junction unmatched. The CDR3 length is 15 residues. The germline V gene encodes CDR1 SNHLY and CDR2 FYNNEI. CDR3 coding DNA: TGTGCCAGCAGCGATCCAGGGGGCGCTGGATGGAGGGCTTTCTTT. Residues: CASSDPGGAGWRAFF.

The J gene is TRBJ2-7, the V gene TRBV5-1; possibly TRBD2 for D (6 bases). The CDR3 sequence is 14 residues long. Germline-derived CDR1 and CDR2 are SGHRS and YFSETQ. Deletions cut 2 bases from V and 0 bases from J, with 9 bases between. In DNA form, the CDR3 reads TGCGCCAGCAGCTTTAGCGGTAGCTCCTACGAGCAGTACTTC. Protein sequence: CASSFSGSSYEQYF.

CDR3 region: CASGPGSMNTEAFF. The CDR3, as DNA: TGTGCCAGCGGACCGGGGTCCATGAACACTGAAGCTTTCTTT. The gene calls are TRBV28 and TRBJ1-1; D remains ambiguous. CDR3 length: 14 residues. Looked up from germline, CDR1 is MDHEN and CDR2 is SYDVKM. V was shortened by 8 bases and J by 0 bases, with 13 bases between the two germline ends.

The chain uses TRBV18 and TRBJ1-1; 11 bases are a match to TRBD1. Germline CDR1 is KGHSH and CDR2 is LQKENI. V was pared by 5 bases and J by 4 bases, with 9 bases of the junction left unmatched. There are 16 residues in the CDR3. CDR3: CASSAGQGVRSTEAFF. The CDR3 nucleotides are TGTGCCAGCTCAGCGGGACAGGGGGTCAGAAGCACTGAAGCTTTCTTT.

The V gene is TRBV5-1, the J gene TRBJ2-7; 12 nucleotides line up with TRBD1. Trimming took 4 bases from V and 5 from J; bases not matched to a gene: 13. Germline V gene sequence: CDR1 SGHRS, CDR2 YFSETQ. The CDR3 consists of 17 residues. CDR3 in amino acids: CASSRGGTGGADDEQYF. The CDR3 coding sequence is TGCGCCAGCAGCCGGGGAGGGACAGGGGGCGCGGACGACGAGCAGTACTTC.

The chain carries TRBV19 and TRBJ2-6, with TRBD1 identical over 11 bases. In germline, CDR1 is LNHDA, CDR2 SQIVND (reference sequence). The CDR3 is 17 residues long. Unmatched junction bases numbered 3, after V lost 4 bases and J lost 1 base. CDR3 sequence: CASSSGTGGSGANVLTF. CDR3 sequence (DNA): TGTGCCAGTAGTAGCGGGACAGGGGGATCTGGGGCCAACGTCCTGACTTTC.

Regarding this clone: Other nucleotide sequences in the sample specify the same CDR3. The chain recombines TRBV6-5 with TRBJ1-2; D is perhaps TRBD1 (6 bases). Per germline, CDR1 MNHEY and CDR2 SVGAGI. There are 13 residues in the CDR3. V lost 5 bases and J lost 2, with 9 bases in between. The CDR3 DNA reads TGTGCCAGCAGTCCGACAGGCAACTATGGCTACACCTTC. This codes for CASSPTGNYGYTF.

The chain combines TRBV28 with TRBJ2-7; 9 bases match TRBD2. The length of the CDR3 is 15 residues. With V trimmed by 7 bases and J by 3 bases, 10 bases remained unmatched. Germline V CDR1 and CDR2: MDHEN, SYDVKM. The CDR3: CASKRSGLAGYEQYF. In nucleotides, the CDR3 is TGTGCCAGCAAGAGATCGGGACTAGCAGGCTACGAGCAGTACTTC.

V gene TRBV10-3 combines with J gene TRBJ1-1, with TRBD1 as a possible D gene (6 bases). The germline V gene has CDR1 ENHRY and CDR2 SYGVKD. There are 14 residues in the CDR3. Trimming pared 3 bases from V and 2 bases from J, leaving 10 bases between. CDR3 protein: CAISDSQGNTEAFF. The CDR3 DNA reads TGTGCCATCAGTGACTCACAGGGTAACACTGAAGCTTTCTTT.

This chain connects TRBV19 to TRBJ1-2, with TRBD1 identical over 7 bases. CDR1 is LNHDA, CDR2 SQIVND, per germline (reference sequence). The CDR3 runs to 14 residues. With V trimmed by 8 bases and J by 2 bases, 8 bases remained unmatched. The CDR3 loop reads CASAQGQWNYGYTF. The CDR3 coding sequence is TGTGCCAGTGCCCAGGGACAGTGGAACTATGGCTACACCTTC.

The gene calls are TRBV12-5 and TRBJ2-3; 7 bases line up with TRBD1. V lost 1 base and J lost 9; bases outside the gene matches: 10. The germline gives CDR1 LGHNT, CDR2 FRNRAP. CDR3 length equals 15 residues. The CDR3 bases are TGTGCTAGTGGTTTGGGACAGGGTATGAGTGGGACGCAGTATTTT. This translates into CASGLGQGMSGTQYF.

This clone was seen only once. The CDR3 reads CASRFLAGPGEQYF. CDR3 bases: TGTGCCAGCAGATTTTTAGCGGGCCCCGGGGAGCAGTACTTC. The chain joins TRBV28 to TRBJ2-7, with 7 positions matching TRBD2. Germline V CDR1 and CDR2: MDHEN, SYDVKM. V lost 6 bases, J lost 7 bases, and 12 bases stayed unmatched. There are 14 residues in the CDR3.

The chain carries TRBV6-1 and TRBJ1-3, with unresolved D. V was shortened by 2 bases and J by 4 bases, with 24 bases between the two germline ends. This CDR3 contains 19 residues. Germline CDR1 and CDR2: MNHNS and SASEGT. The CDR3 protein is CASSEWVMMGGRPGNTIYF. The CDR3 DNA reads TGTGCCAGCAGTGAATGGGTGATGATGGGAGGCCGACCAGGAAACACCATATATTTT.

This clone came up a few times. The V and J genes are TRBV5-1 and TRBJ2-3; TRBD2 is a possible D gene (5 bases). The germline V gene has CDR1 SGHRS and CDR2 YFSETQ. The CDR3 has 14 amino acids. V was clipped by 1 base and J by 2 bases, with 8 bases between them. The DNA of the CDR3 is TGCGCCAGCAGCTTGTCTAGCCCCACAGATACGCAGTATTTT. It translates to CASSLSSPTDTQYF.

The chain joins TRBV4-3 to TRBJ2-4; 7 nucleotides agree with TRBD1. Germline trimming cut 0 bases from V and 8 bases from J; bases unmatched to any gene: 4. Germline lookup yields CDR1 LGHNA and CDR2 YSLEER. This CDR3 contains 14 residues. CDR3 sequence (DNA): TGCGCCAGCAGCCAAGACGAGGGGGCCGACATTCAGTACTTC. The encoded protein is CASSQDEGADIQYF.

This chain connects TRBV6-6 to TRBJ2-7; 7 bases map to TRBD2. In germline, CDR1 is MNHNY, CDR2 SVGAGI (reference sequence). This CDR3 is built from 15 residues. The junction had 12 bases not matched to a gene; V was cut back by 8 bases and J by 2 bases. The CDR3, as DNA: TGTGCCAGCGGGGCCAGGGAGCGGGAAACCTACGAGCAGTACTTC. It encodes CASGARERETYEQYF.

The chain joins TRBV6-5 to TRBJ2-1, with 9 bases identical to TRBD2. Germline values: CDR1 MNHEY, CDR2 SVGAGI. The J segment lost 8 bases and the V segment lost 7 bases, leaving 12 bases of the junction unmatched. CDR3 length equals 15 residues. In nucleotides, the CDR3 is TGTGCCAGCACCAGGGGGACTAGCAGTTTCTATGAGCAGTTCTTC. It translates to CASTRGTSSFYEQFF.

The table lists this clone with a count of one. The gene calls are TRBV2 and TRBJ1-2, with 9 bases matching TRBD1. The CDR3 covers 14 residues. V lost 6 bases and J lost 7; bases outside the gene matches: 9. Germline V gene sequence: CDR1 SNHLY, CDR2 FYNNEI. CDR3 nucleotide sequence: TGTGCCAGCAGCTGGGGACAGGGTCTGGGTGGCTACACCTTC. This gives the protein CASSWGQGLGGYTF.

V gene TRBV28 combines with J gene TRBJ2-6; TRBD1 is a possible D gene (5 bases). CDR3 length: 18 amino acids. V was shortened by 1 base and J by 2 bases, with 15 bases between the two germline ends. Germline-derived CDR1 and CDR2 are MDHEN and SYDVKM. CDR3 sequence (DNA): TGTGCCAGCAGTTTATCAGGGTTTTCCCTACCTGGGGCCAACGTCCTGACTTTC. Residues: CASSLSGFSLPGANVLTF.

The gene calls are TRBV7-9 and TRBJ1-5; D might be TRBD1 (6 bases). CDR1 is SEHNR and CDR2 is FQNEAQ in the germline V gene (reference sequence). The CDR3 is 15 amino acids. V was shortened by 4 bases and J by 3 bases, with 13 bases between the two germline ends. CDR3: CASSSMDSFNQPQHF. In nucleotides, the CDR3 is TGTGCCAGCAGCTCCATGGACAGCTTCAATCAGCCCCAGCATTTT.

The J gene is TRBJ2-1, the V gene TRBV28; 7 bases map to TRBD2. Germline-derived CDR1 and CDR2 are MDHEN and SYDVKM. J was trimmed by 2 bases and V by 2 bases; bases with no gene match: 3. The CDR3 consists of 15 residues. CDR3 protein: CASSLAGATYNEQFF. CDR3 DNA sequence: TGTGCCAGCAGTTTAGCGGGAGCAACCTACAATGAGCAGTTCTTC.

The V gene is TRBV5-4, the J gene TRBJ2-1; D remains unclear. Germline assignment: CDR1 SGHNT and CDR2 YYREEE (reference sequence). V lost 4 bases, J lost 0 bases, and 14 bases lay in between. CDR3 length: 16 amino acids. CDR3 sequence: CASSAYSPISYNEQFF. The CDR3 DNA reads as TGTGCCAGCAGCGCGTATTCACCGATCTCCTACAATGAGCAGTTCTTC.

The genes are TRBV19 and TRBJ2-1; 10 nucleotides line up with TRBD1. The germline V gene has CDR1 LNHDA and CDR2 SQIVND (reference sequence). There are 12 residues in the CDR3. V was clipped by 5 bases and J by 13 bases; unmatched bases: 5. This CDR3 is CASSPDRGSQFF. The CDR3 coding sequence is TGTGCCAGTAGTCCGGACAGGGGGTCTCAGTTCTTC.